This T cell receptor (beta chain) was found in a study of beta chain features in type 1 diabetes (dated by TCRdb to about 2018). The study in broad terms: Mean age, gender distribution, total cell number and subset yield did not differ between patients and healthy donors. Regulatory and stem cell-like memory subsets were isolated from only 8 patients and roughly eight healthy donors, whereas naive and central memory subsets came from all 30 or so donors. In the study, TCRB repertoires of sorted circulating CD4+ T cell subsets from recently diagnosed type 1 diabetes patients were compared with those of matched healthy donors. A total of about 99,000,000 sorted cells were examined across all samples, and RNA yield correlated strongly with the number of cells per subset. What the research found in general, with its limitations: Only small numbers of individuals were included in the HLA sub-analyses, which left unresolved whether HLA type had any influence on TCRB rearrangement. PCR may preferentially amplify shorter templates, but because patient and control samples were amplified and corrected together, any resulting skew would affect both groups equally. A moderate but significant shortening of TCRB CDR3 length was observed in type 1 diabetes patients in all four CD4+ subsets. Naive, central memory and regulatory TCRB repertoires appeared to be more alike among patients than among healthy donors. Patients with type 1 diabetes made fewer insertions and deleted more nucleotides at VDJ recombination sites, implying thymic rearrangement abnormalities. Because cDNA rather than genomic DNA was sequenced, highly expressing activated cells could have been over-represented, although no difference in activation and CD3 levels was found between groups.

Trimming removed 3 bases from V and 9 bases from J; the gene matches leave 4 bases unexplained. The CDR3 spans 11 residues, from the cysteine through the phenylalanine. Of all the DNA, just the CDR3 is kept, 33 bases in frame from base 1. Per the germline V gene (reference sequence), GTSNPN is the CDR1 and SVGIG is the CDR2. Each donor gave one peripheral blood draw, roughly 120 mL on average, collected into heparinised tubes. A BD FACSAria II was used to sort naive, central memory, regulatory and stem cell-like memory CD4+ T cells with a panel that included CD45RO, CCR7, CD25, CD127, CD95 and CD27. A purity above 95% was achieved for all sorted populations. Right away, PBMCs were isolated by Lymphoprep density gradient centrifugation and were stained directly, with no culture step. To minimize batch effects, samples were stained and sorted in pairs, one healthy donor with one patient per experiment.

This clone was counted between two and nine times. The specificity of this receptor is unknown. No base-level quality is on record; no much larger clone is a single base apart. The entire isolated RNA was reverse transcribed using the High Capacity cDNA Reverse Transcription Kit, and thus expressed TCRB transcripts were sequenced. Deep immunoSEQ sequencing was applied to naive, central memory and regulatory T cell samples, giving an average of around 4 million total reads per sample. After sorted cells were lysed in RLT buffer, RNA was extracted with DNase-treated RNeasy Micro or Mini kits, with the choice depending on cell number. To prevent cross-contamination, every cell subset was processed on its own, while patient and healthy donor samples were processed together. The immunoSEQ multiplex PCR was used to amplify TCRB sequences from cDNA, yielding 87-bp fragments that span the CDR3 region. Amplicons were sequenced on the Illumina HiSeq platform. Per the original workflow: Synthetic template baselines were used to correct PCR bias computationally, reads within Hamming distance 2 were collapsed, and singletons that could not be merged were discarded. Reads were aligned against IMGT to assign V, D and J genes, CDR3 length and insertions or deletions at six rearrangement sites. Clonotype counts were normalized to sorted cell number within each subset before computing true diversity and Gini coefficients with the tcR R package. The overlap coefficient, calculated on TCRB nucleotide sequences, was used to measure repertoire sharing. Out-of-frame TCRB sequences from naive cells were analyzed as a proxy for the pre-selection repertoire. This is the immuneACCESS table as TCRdb keeps it, with only in-frame sequences that have V and J called. A part of the clones is gone; compared with another copy, unresolved V genes explain less than half, and the rest is unexplained. That table furnishes V, J and clone size, whereas the DNA furnished D and trimming. Across this sample there are more than 250,000 clones, with about 23% seen only once. The biggest ten clones account for 0.012% of the sample.

This chain joins TRBV30 to TRBJ1-1, and TRBD1 aligns with 7 junction nucleotides. The receptor was isolated from a woman aged 25 to 39 with type 1 diabetes. Sample: naive CD4+ T cells from blood. This specimen's cell subset or site label, per the study, means: true naive CD4+ T cells. Here the CDR3 is given as CAWSEGQQAFF. The DNA sequence reads TGTGCCTGGAGCGAGGGACAGCAAGCTTTCTTT.